The present TCR beta chain was sequenced within a study of T cells after yellow fever vaccination. Study-wide points: It was a weaker secondary response, yet one that peaked faster, at day 5 versus 15. The booster response re-showed most primary clones: approximately 97% CD4, approximately 90% CD8.

A word on this clonotype: Its specificity is unknown.

Generation of TCR cDNA used 5'RACE template switching (which added a universal primer site and UMIs). TCRdb re-derived calls from the 5' RACE reads in MiXCR, one entry per CDR3 protein. The data hold 300,000 or so distinct CDR3 sequences, with 7.5% to 9% observed a single time. V was shortened by 7 bases and J by 5 bases, with 14 bases between the two germline ends. CDR3 length: 13 residues. Germline CDR1 and CDR2: SNHLY and FYNNEI. V gene TRBV2 combines with J gene TRBJ1-1; D unresolved. The sequences come from CD4+ T cells sorted from PBMCs, collected 5 days after the yellow fever booster vaccination. This TCR came from a man between 18 and 29 years old who received the YFV17D yellow fever vaccine. As DNA, the CDR3 is TGTGCCAGCATTCTGGCCAGGTGGACTGAAGCTTTCTTT. This translates into CASILARWTEAFF.